The rows below give T cell receptor beta chains drawn from one sample of a study of CD8 T cells in ankylosing spondylitis. TCRdb fed the 5' RACE reads into MiXCR, producing one record per CDR3 protein. The table records 200,000 to 250,000 distinct CDR3 sequences, roughly 26% of them present only once. The sequencing sample was made of blood, either unsorted or a sorted T cell fraction (not recorded which). The receptors stem from a male donor with ankylosing spondylitis or in good health (not recorded which). Both conserved end residues are part of each CDR3. The order of the fields is clone size, J gene, D gene, V gene, CDR3 DNA, CDR3 protein. A D gene is named only where the DNA matches it firmly. Rows give clone size only sometimes, using once, few, many, or a class for an expanded clone.

clone size: few; J gene: TRBJ2-3; D gene: -; V gene: TRBV20-1; CDR3 DNA: TGCAGTGCAGACTCAGGCCCCGGAGATACGCAGTATTTT; CDR3 protein: CSADSGPGDTQYF
clone size: few; J gene: TRBJ1-2; D gene: -; V gene: TRBV18; CDR3 DNA: TGTGCCAGCTCACCACCAGCCACGATGTATGGCTACACCTTC; CDR3 protein: CASSPPATMYGYTF
clone size: few; J gene: TRBJ2-3; D gene: TRBD2; V gene: TRBV29-1; CDR3 DNA: TGCAGCGTTCTAGCGGGAGGGCCTGGACCCTACAGTTTT; CDR3 protein: CSVLAGGPGPYSF
clone size: few; J gene: TRBJ1-1; D gene: TRBD1; V gene: TRBV6-1; CDR3 DNA: TGTGCCAGCAGAAATGGACAGGGGGTGGCTGAAGCTTTCTTT; CDR3 protein: CASRNGQGVAEAFF
clone size: -; J gene: TRBJ1-6; D gene: -; V gene: TRBV27; CDR3 DNA: TGTGCCAGCAGTTTTGGGGGGCGCGGGTCACCCCTCCACTTT; CDR3 protein: CASSFGGRGSPLHF
clone size: many; J gene: TRBJ2-1; D gene: -; V gene: TRBV12-5; CDR3 DNA: TGTGCTAGTGGTTTGGCCACAGCAAATGAGCAGTTCTTC; CDR3 protein: CASGLATANEQFF
clone size: -; J gene: TRBJ2-7; D gene: -; V gene: TRBV28; CDR3 DNA: TGTGCCAGCAGGGGATCGGGAGCACCCGAGCAGTACTTC; CDR3 protein: CASRGSGAPEQYF
clone size: -; J gene: TRBJ2-1; D gene: -; V gene: TRBV6-4; CDR3 DNA: TGTGCCAGCAGTGACTCGGGGGAAGGGGAGCAGTTCTTC; CDR3 protein: CASSDSGEGEQFF
clone size: -; J gene: TRBJ2-5; D gene: TRBD2; V gene: TRBV5-1; CDR3 DNA: TGCGCCAGCAGCTCAGCGGGGAGGGAGACCCAGTACTTC; CDR3 protein: CASSSAGRETQYF
clone size: few; J gene: TRBJ1-2; D gene: TRBD1; V gene: TRBV20-1; CDR3 DNA: TGCAGTGCTATGACGGACAGGGATGCCGATGGCTACACCTTC; CDR3 protein: CSAMTDRDADGYTF
clone size: few; J gene: TRBJ2-1; D gene: TRBD2; V gene: TRBV20-1; CDR3 DNA: TGCAGTGCTAGAGACCCGGGACTAGCGGGACCTCACAATGAGCAGTTCTTC; CDR3 protein: CSARDPGLAGPHNEQFF
clone size: -; J gene: TRBJ2-1; D gene: TRBD2; V gene: TRBV9; CDR3 DNA: TGTGCCAGCTCTCCTGGCGGGAGGGCCTACAATGAGCAGTTCTTC; CDR3 protein: CASSPGGRAYNEQFF
clone size: -; J gene: TRBJ2-5; D gene: TRBD1; V gene: TRBV20-1; CDR3 DNA: TGCAGTGCCCCTATACCCGGGACAGGGGTTGAAGAGACCCAGTACTTC; CDR3 protein: CSAPIPGTGVEETQYF
clone size: -; J gene: TRBJ2-3; D gene: -; V gene: TRBV24-1; CDR3 DNA: TGTGCCACCAGTGATCACGAGGGGTATACGCAGTATTTT; CDR3 protein: CATSDHEGYTQYF
clone size: once; J gene: TRBJ2-3; D gene: TRBD2; V gene: TRBV4-2; CDR3 DNA: TGTGCCAGCAGCCAAGGACTAGCGGACCAAGATACGCAGTATTTT; CDR3 protein: CASSQGLADQDTQYF
clone size: -; J gene: TRBJ2-1; D gene: -; V gene: TRBV18; CDR3 DNA: TGTGCCAGCTCACCACTGTTGGCGGGGAGCTCCTACAATGAGCAGTTCTTC; CDR3 protein: CASSPLLAGSSYNEQFF
clone size: -; J gene: TRBJ1-2; D gene: -; V gene: TRBV27; CDR3 DNA: TGTGCCAGCGTTGCGGGGAATGGCTATGGCTACACCTTC; CDR3 protein: CASVAGNGYGYTF
clone size: -; J gene: TRBJ1-6; D gene: TRBD1; V gene: TRBV3-1; CDR3 DNA: TGTGCCAGCAGCACCCGGACAGGGGGAAGCTCCTATAATTCACCCCTCCACTTT; CDR3 protein: CASSTRTGGSSYNSPLHF
clone size: many; J gene: TRBJ1-6; D gene: TRBD1; V gene: TRBV3-1; CDR3 DNA: TGTGCCAGCAGCTTCCAGGGGGGGAATTCACCCCTCCACTTT; CDR3 protein: CASSFQGGNSPLHF
clone size: many; J gene: TRBJ2-1; D gene: -; V gene: TRBV7-2; CDR3 DNA: TGTGCCAGCAGCTTAGGCTCATACTCCTCCTACAATGAGCAGTTCTTC; CDR3 protein: CASSLGSYSSYNEQFF
clone size: many; J gene: TRBJ2-5; D gene: -; V gene: TRBV20-1; CDR3 DNA: TGCAGTGCTCCCGTATTAGGCGGCCAAGAGACCCAGTACTTC; CDR3 protein: CSAPVLGGQETQYF
clone size: -; J gene: TRBJ2-7; D gene: -; V gene: TRBV20-1; CDR3 DNA: TGCAGTGCTTGGGCCGAGGGGCCCTCCTACGAGCAGTACTTC; CDR3 protein: CSAWAEGPSYEQYF
clone size: many; J gene: TRBJ1-1; D gene: -; V gene: TRBV12-3/TRBV12-4; CDR3 DNA: TGTGCCAGCACCCTGTCTGGTGGCGGGAAGAACACTGAAGCTTTCTTT; CDR3 protein: CASTLSGGGKNTEAFF
clone size: many; J gene: TRBJ2-3; D gene: -; V gene: TRBV5-4; CDR3 DNA: TGTGCCAGCAGCTTGTACCTCGATAGCGCGCCGGCTCCCACAGATACGCAGTATTTT; CDR3 protein: CASSLYLDSAPAPTDTQYF
clone size: -; J gene: TRBJ1-5; D gene: TRBD1; V gene: TRBV6-1; CDR3 DNA: TGTGCCAGCAGTAAAGACAGGGATGATCAGCCCCAGCATTTT; CDR3 protein: CASSKDRDDQPQHF
clone size: -; J gene: TRBJ1-6; D gene: TRBD1; V gene: TRBV29-1; CDR3 DNA: TGCAGCGTTCAGGGGGCGAGGAATTCACCCCTCCACTTT; CDR3 protein: CSVQGARNSPLHF
clone size: -; J gene: TRBJ1-2; D gene: -; V gene: TRBV2; CDR3 DNA: TGTGCCAGCAGATTCGGGCCAGCCCTCACCCTTAACTATGGCTACACCTTC; CDR3 protein: CASRFGPALTLNYGYTF
clone size: few; J gene: TRBJ2-7; D gene: -; V gene: TRBV20-1; CDR3 DNA: TGCAGTGCTACCCTCCCGGGGTTAGGCGAGCAGTACTTC; CDR3 protein: CSATLPGLGEQYF
clone size: many; J gene: TRBJ2-5; D gene: TRBD2; V gene: TRBV14; CDR3 DNA: TGTGCCAGCAGCCCACTAGGACTAGCGGGGCAAGAGACCCAGTACTTC; CDR3 protein: CASSPLGLAGQETQYF
clone size: -; J gene: TRBJ2-1; D gene: -; V gene: TRBV11-3; CDR3 DNA: TGTGCCAGCAGCTTAGCGGGAGTCAATGAGCAGTTCTTC; CDR3 protein: CASSLAGVNEQFF
clone size: -; J gene: TRBJ2-1; D gene: -; V gene: TRBV6-1; CDR3 DNA: TGTGCCAGCAGAGAAATCCTGAGCTCCTACAATGAGCAGTTCTTC; CDR3 protein: CASREILSSYNEQFF
clone size: few; J gene: TRBJ1-2; D gene: TRBD1; V gene: TRBV6-1; CDR3 DNA: TGTGCCAGCACGAGGGACAGCTCCTATGGCTACACCTTC; CDR3 protein: CASTRDSSYGYTF
clone size: few; J gene: TRBJ2-5; D gene: -; V gene: TRBV7-7; CDR3 DNA: TGTGCTAGCAGCGTGGGCCTCCGAGAGACCCAGTACTTC; CDR3 protein: CASSVGLRETQYF
clone size: medium-sized; J gene: TRBJ2-5; D gene: TRBD1; V gene: TRBV7-7; CDR3 DNA: TGTGCTAGCAGCTCGGGACAGGGGCAAGAGACCCAGTACTTC; CDR3 protein: CASSSGQGQETQYF
clone size: many; J gene: TRBJ1-6; D gene: -; V gene: TRBV9; CDR3 DNA: TGTGCCAGCAGCGTGGGAGCAGAAAATTCACCCCTCCACTTT; CDR3 protein: CASSVGAENSPLHF
clone size: -; J gene: TRBJ1-2; D gene: TRBD1; V gene: TRBV20-1; CDR3 DNA: TGCAGTGCTAGGGCTACGACAGGGGTAGGCTACACCTTC; CDR3 protein: CSARATTGVGYTF
clone size: few; J gene: TRBJ2-1; D gene: -; V gene: TRBV5-1; CDR3 DNA: TGCGCCAGCAGCCCGGATGCCACATACGATGAGCAGTTCTTC; CDR3 protein: CASSPDATYDEQFF
clone size: -; J gene: TRBJ2-5; D gene: TRBD1; V gene: TRBV6-5; CDR3 DNA: TGTGCCAGCAGTTCATACAGGGGAGTGGGGACCCAGTACTTC; CDR3 protein: CASSSYRGVGTQYF
clone size: many; J gene: TRBJ1-5; D gene: -; V gene: TRBV12-5; CDR3 DNA: TGTGCTAGTGGTTTGCCGAAGGGGTCGGGCAATCAGCCCCAGCATTTT; CDR3 protein: CASGLPKGSGNQPQHF
clone size: -; J gene: TRBJ2-1; D gene: TRBD2; V gene: TRBV12-3/TRBV12-4; CDR3 DNA: TGTGCCAGCAAGATGGGTAGCGGGAGGGTTAATGAGCAGTTCTTC; CDR3 protein: CASKMGSGRVNEQFF
clone size: -; J gene: TRBJ2-5; D gene: -; V gene: TRBV29-1; CDR3 DNA: TGCAGCGTTCTCAGGGGAGAGACCCAGTACTTC; CDR3 protein: CSVLRGETQYF
clone size: many; J gene: TRBJ2-1; D gene: -; V gene: TRBV15; CDR3 DNA: TGTGCCACCAGCAGAGCACACAATGAGCAGTTCTTC; CDR3 protein: CATSRAHNEQFF
clone size: -; J gene: TRBJ2-6; D gene: -; V gene: TRBV10-3; CDR3 DNA: TGTGCCATCAGTGAGTCGATGGCGCCCACAGGTGGGGCCAACGTCCTGACTTTC; CDR3 protein: CAISESMAPTGGANVLTF
clone size: many; J gene: TRBJ1-2; D gene: TRBD1; V gene: TRBV20-1; CDR3 DNA: TGCAGTGTTCTTGGACAGGATGGGTATGGCTACACCTTC; CDR3 protein: CSVLGQDGYGYTF
clone size: -; J gene: TRBJ1-1; D gene: TRBD1; V gene: TRBV5-1; CDR3 DNA: TGCGCCAGCAGCACGACAGGGAGCACTGAAGCTTTCTTT; CDR3 protein: CASSTTGSTEAFF
clone size: many; J gene: TRBJ2-7; D gene: TRBD1; V gene: TRBV7-9; CDR3 DNA: TGTGCCAGCAGCTTATCGGGACAGGACTACGAGCAGTACTTC; CDR3 protein: CASSLSGQDYEQYF
clone size: many; J gene: TRBJ2-2; D gene: -; V gene: TRBV11-2; CDR3 DNA: TGTGCCAGCACCTCTTCTGGTCGAGGCGGGGAGCTGTTTTTT; CDR3 protein: CASTSSGRGGELFF
clone size: -; J gene: TRBJ2-7; D gene: TRBD1; V gene: TRBV20-1; CDR3 DNA: TGCAGTGCTAGGACAGGGATTTCCTACGAGCAGTACTTC; CDR3 protein: CSARTGISYEQYF
clone size: few; J gene: TRBJ2-2; D gene: -; V gene: TRBV12-3/TRBV12-4; CDR3 DNA: TGTGCCAGCAGCTTAGTCGTCCGGGACCCCAACACCGGGGAGCTGTTTTTT; CDR3 protein: CASSLVVRDPNTGELFF
clone size: few; J gene: TRBJ1-5; D gene: -; V gene: TRBV20-1; CDR3 DNA: TGCAGTGCTAGAGCCTCGGCTGCCCGGAGCAATCAGCCCCAGCATTTT; CDR3 protein: CSARASAARSNQPQHF
clone size: -; J gene: TRBJ1-1; D gene: -; V gene: TRBV5-5; CDR3 DNA: TGTGCCAGCAGCTGGGATTCGAGGGCTGAAGCTTTCTTT; CDR3 protein: CASSWDSRAEAFF
clone size: many; J gene: TRBJ2-3; D gene: TRBD2; V gene: TRBV3-1; CDR3 DNA: TGTGCCAGCAGCCAAGATCTAGCGGGACTAGCGGGAGAAGATACGCAGTATTTT; CDR3 protein: CASSQDLAGLAGEDTQYF
clone size: many; J gene: TRBJ2-4; D gene: -; V gene: TRBV12-3/TRBV12-4; CDR3 DNA: TGTGCCAGCAGTTTACCTACCGTAGCCAAAAACATTCAGTACTTC; CDR3 protein: CASSLPTVAKNIQYF
clone size: few; J gene: TRBJ2-6; D gene: -; V gene: TRBV6-1; CDR3 DNA: TGTGCCAGCACCACGGGGGTGGACTCTGGGGCCAACGTCCTGACTTTC; CDR3 protein: CASTTGVDSGANVLTF
clone size: -; J gene: TRBJ2-5; D gene: -; V gene: TRBV20-1; CDR3 DNA: TGCAGTGCTAGGCTAGCAAACTACCCCTACCAAGAGACCCAGTACTTC; CDR3 protein: CSARLANYPYQETQYF
clone size: many; J gene: TRBJ2-5; D gene: -; V gene: TRBV20-1; CDR3 DNA: TGCAGTGCCCTGGAGGGGCCTTCCCAAGAGACCCAGTACTTC; CDR3 protein: CSALEGPSQETQYF
clone size: few; J gene: TRBJ1-1; D gene: TRBD1; V gene: TRBV24-1; CDR3 DNA: TGTGCCACCAGTGTCGTACAGGGGATGAACACTGAAGCTTTCTTT; CDR3 protein: CATSVVQGMNTEAFF